This T cell receptor (beta chain) is drawn from a study of blood T cell repertoires in COVID-19. Study-level information: COVID-19 samples collected from the United States, Italy and Spain covered acute and convalescent phases. Sources were T cells, B-cell-depleted T cells, or PBMCs; the material itself was cDNA or gDNA.

Trimming cost V 8 bases and J 6 bases, with 17 bases left between them. This CDR3 has 14 residues. The germline V gene has CDR1 MDHEN and CDR2 SYDVKM. Study processing details: The authors estimated nucleated cell counts from reference gene primer amplification. Method: immunoSEQ multiplex PCR; TCRdb's copy keeps in-frame clones and lacks some. The V and J calls and the clone size are those of that table, but D and trimming were determined from the DNA. The sample comprises 200,000 to 300,000 clones, 84% of which are singletons, and 1.5% rests with the top ten. V is TRBV28 and J is TRBJ1-5; D gene ambiguous. The clonotype originates from a woman between 40 and 50 years old who had recovered from COVID-19. Sequenced sample: peripheral blood. The CDR3 loop reads CASARFAGAQPQHF. The CDR3 DNA reads as TGTGCCAGCGCCCGGTTCGCGGGTGCTCAGCCCCAGCATTTT.